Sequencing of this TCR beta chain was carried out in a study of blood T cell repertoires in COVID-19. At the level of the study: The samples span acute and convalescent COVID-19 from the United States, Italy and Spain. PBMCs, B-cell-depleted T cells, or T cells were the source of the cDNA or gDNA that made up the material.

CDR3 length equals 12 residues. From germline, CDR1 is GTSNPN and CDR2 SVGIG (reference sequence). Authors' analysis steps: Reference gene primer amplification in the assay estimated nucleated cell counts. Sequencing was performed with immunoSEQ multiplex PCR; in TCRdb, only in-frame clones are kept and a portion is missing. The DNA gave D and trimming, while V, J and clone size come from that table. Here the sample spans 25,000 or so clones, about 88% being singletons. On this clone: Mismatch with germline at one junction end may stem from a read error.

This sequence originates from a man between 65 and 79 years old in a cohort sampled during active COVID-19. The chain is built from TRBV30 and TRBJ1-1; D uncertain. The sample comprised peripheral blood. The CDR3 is CAGRRRDTEAFF. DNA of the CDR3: TGTGCCGGGAGGAGGCGGGACACTGAAGCTTTCTTT. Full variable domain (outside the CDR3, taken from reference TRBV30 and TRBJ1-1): SQTIHQWPATLVQPVGSPLSLECTVEGTSNPNLYWYRQAAGRGLQLLFYSVGIGQISSEVPQNLSASRPQDRQFILSSKKLLLSDSGFYLCAGRRRDTEAFFGQGTRLTVV.